Below are 23 T cell receptor beta chains sequenced from a single sample in a study of blood T cell repertoires in COVID-19. Libraries were prepared by immunoSEQ multiplex PCR; TCRdb keeps only in-frame clonotypes and omits some of them. The sample shows over 250,000 clones, roughly 90% of them seen only once. The material sequenced was PBMCs or T cells enriched from blood (not recorded which). Receptors originate from a middle-aged man who had recovered from COVID-19.

The CDR3 bases are TGCGCCAGCAGCTTCTGGGCTGAACAAACAGATACGCAGTATTTT. It translates to CASSFWAEQTDTQYF. The genes are TRBV5-1 and TRBJ2-3, with D unresolved. This CDR3 is 15 amino acids long. V dropped 2 bases and J dropped 3 bases, with 13 bases sitting between them. From germline, CDR1 is SGHRS and CDR2 YFSETQ.

This chain links TRBV21-1 with TRBJ1-1. TRBV21-1 is annotated as a pseudogene. The CDR3 is made up of 19 amino acids. The CDR3 region has the DNA TGTGCCAGCAGCAAAGCCCCCGCGGAGGGGCGATGGTGGGACACTGAAGCTTTCTTT. As protein: CASSKAPAEGRWWDTEAFF.

The chain couples TRBV6-5 to TRBJ2-3; 9 positions agree with TRBD2. Losses at the gene ends were 6 bases for V and 0 bases for J; bases not matched to a gene: 4. The CDR3 sequence is 15 residues long. Germline CDR1 MNHEY, CDR2 SVGAGI. CDR3 sequence: CASRETSGSTDTQYF. The CDR3 DNA reads as TGTGCCAGCAGAGAGACTAGCGGTAGCACAGATACGCAGTATTTT.

V gene TRBV29-1 combines with J gene TRBJ1-1; tentatively, D is TRBD1 (6 bases). The CDR3 is made up of 12 amino acids. In germline, CDR1 is SQVTM, CDR2 ANQGSEA. The V end lost 6 bases, the J end lost 11 bases, and 19 bases lay between the germline ends. CDR3 nucleotide sequence: TGCAGCGTGTCGGGGGGGCGTTGGTCGGCTTTCTTT. Translation gives CSVSGGRWSAFF.

The rearrangement joins TRBV15 to TRBJ2-1; 8 positions agree with TRBD1. Germline V lookup: CDR1 LNHNV, CDR2 YYDKDF (reference sequence). CDR3 length: 15 amino acids. Germline trimming cut 3 bases from V and 6 bases from J; bases unmatched to any gene: 7. CDR3: CATSSPLDRVNEQFF. CDR3 nucleotide sequence: TGTGCCACCAGCAGTCCCTTGGACAGGGTCAATGAGCAGTTCTTC.

J is TRBJ1-1 and V is TRBV3-1 (or the pseudogene TRBV3-2); 7 bases are a match to TRBD1. The trim removed 2 bases at V and 11 bases at J, leaving 8 bases unmatched. This CDR3 is 13 amino acids long. The germline CDR1 and CDR2 sequences are LGHDT and YNNKEL (reference sequence). The CDR3 sequence: CASSQQITGVAFF. The CDR3 DNA follows: TGTGCCAGCAGCCAACAAATAACAGGGGTTGCTTTCTTT.

This chain connects TRBV21-1 to TRBJ2-3; the D segment call TRBD2 is taken from the table without a DNA check. TRBV21-1 is designated a pseudogene. This CDR3 has 12 residues. The CDR3 sequence is CASRIRRGTQYF. CDR3 bases: TGTGCCAGCCGCATCCGGAGGGGTACGCAGTATTTT.

This clone was found a few times. The chain is built from TRBV10-2 and TRBJ1-1; D remains unclear. Germline V CDR1 and CDR2: WSHSY, SAAADI. Between the trimmed V and J ends, which lost 7 bases and 3 bases, there was a span of 9 bases. The CDR3 has 12 amino acids. This CDR3 reads CASTAGYTEAFF. In DNA form, the CDR3 reads TGCGCCAGCACCGCGGGCTACACTGAAGCTTTCTTT.

The chain is built from TRBV7-9 and TRBJ2-3; 7 bases map to TRBD2. The CDR3 extends over 16 amino acids. With V trimmed by 3 bases and J by 3 bases, 9 bases remained unmatched. Per germline, CDR1 SEHNR and CDR2 FQNEAQ (reference sequence). The CDR3 DNA follows: TGTGCCAGCAGCTTCTCCCGGCGGGAGAATACAGATACGCAGTATTTT. It codes for CASSFSRRENTDTQYF.

J is TRBJ1-5 and V is TRBV10-2, with D perhaps TRBD1 (5 bases). CDR3 length equals 17 residues. Trimming removed 0 bases at V and 0 bases at J, with 12 bases between. The V gene's germline CDR1 is WSHSY and CDR2 SAAADI. The CDR3 loop reads CASSESGRAYSNQPQHF. CDR3 in DNA: TGCGCCAGCAGTGAGTCGGGCAGGGCCTATAGCAATCAGCCCCAGCATTTT.

Only one count was recorded for this clone. The CDR3 coding sequence is TGCAGCGTCCAACGGGGACAGGAATCTGAAGCTTTCTTT. Its translation: CSVQRGQESEAFF. This chain joins TRBV29-1 and TRBJ1-1; 8 bases map to TRBD1. CDR1 and CDR2 from the germline V gene are SQVTM and ANQGSEA. CDR3 length: 13 residues. V trimming: 6 bases; J trimming: 6 bases; junction bases outside the gene matches: 9.

The V call is TRBV2, the J call TRBJ2-1, with 9 bases fitting TRBD2. Germline-derived CDR1 and CDR2 are SNHLY and FYNNEI. With V trimmed by 2 bases and J by 2 bases, 22 bases remained unmatched. CDR3 length equals 22 residues. The CDR3: CASSETLSSPGLARTPYNEQFF. The CDR3 DNA follows: TGTGCCAGCAGTGAAACTCTTAGTAGTCCGGGACTAGCTAGAACCCCCTACAATGAGCAGTTCTTC.

This chain joins TRBV7-2 and TRBJ2-3; TRBD2 agrees at 11 bases. CDR3 length: 16 residues. With 5 bases clipped from V and 1 base from J, the junction kept 5 bases outside the gene matches. Germline lookup yields CDR1 SGHTA and CDR2 FQGNSA. Written as DNA, the CDR3 is TGTGCCAGCAGCCCCCCGGGACTAGCGGGCACAGATACGCAGTATTTT. Its protein is CASSPPGLAGTDTQYF.

The CDR3 nucleotides are TGTGCCAGCAGCGCCCGCGGGACTAGCGGGGGGGGGTTAGAGACCCAGTACTTC. This codes for CASSARGTSGGGLETQYF. This chain uses TRBV9 with TRBJ2-5; TRBD2 matches 16 bases. J was trimmed by 4 bases and V by 3 bases; bases with no gene match: 9. Germline CDR1 SGDLS, CDR2 YYNGEE. This CDR3 is 18 amino acids long.

The J gene is TRBJ2-1, the V gene TRBV7-9; 7 nucleotides align to TRBD1. Germline V gene lookup returns CDR1 SEHNR and CDR2 FQNEAQ (reference sequence). The CDR3 contains 15 residues. Unmatched junction bases numbered 11, after V lost 4 bases and J lost 8 bases. CDR3 sequence reads: CASSSRQGVLDEQFF. In DNA, the CDR3 is TGTGCCAGCAGCTCCCGACAGGGTGTCCTGGATGAGCAGTTCTTC.

The chain is built from TRBV6-5 and TRBJ2-1, with 8 bases fitting TRBD1. V was pared by 5 bases and J by 3 bases, with 3 bases of the junction left unmatched. CDR1 MNHEY and CDR2 SVGAGI come from the germline V gene. This CDR3 spans 14 amino acids. The CDR3 reads CASSQQGVYNEQFF. The CDR3 bases are TGTGCCAGCAGTCAACAGGGGGTCTACAATGAGCAGTTCTTC.

This chain links TRBV25-1 with TRBJ1-6, with 7 bases identical to TRBD1. The CDR3 consists of 16 residues. CDR1 is MGHDK, CDR2 SYGVNS, per germline. V dropped 4 bases and J dropped 0; count of bases not matched to a gene: 3. The CDR3 region has the DNA TGTGCCAGCAGTGGACAGGGACGCTCCTATAATTCACCCCTCCACTTT. It translates to CASSGQGRSYNSPLHF.

V is TRBV9 and J is TRBJ2-1; 8 nucleotides line up with TRBD2. The CDR3 contains 15 residues. In germline, CDR1 is SGDLS, CDR2 YYNGEE. V shed 2 bases and J 4 bases; nucleotides not matched to a gene: 5. The CDR3 here is CASSVQTSGYNEQFF. CDR3 in DNA: TGTGCCAGCAGCGTCCAAACTAGCGGTTACAATGAGCAGTTCTTC.

The V call is TRBV5-6, the J call TRBJ2-4; D gene ambiguous. Germline values: CDR1 SGHDT, CDR2 YYEEEE. The V end lost 0 bases, the J end lost 3 bases, and 13 bases lay between the germline ends. The CDR3 length is 16 residues. CDR3 in amino acids: CASSLVALMNKNIQYF. Here the CDR3 DNA reads TGTGCCAGCAGCTTGGTAGCTTTGATGAACAAAAACATTCAGTACTTC. Full variable domain (remainder filled in from reference TRBV5-6 and TRBJ2-4): DAGVTQSPTHLIKTRGQQVTLRCSPKSGHDTVSWYQQALGQGPQFIFQYYEEEERQRGNFPDRFSGHQFPNYSSELNVNALLLGDSALYLCASSLVALMNKNIQYFGAGTRLSVL.

DNA for the CDR3: TGCGCCAGCAGCCAAGAGGGTGACTTGGGAGTAAGGCAGTACTTC. Translated, it gives CASSQEGDLGVRQYF. The chain joins TRBV4-1 to TRBJ2-7; D possibly corresponds to TRBD2 (5 bases). The V end lost 0 bases, the J end lost 9 bases, and 18 bases lay between the germline ends. Germline assignment: CDR1 MGHRA and CDR2 YSYEKL. The CDR3 length is 15 residues.

In its sample, this clone was seen once. The chain carries TRBV5-1 and TRBJ1-2; no reliable D call. The CDR3 runs 13 residues. V was pared by 2 bases and J by 3 bases, with 8 bases between. Germline CDR1 SGHRS, CDR2 YFSETQ. CDR3 residues: CASSFGEYYGYTF. The CDR3 coding sequence is TGCGCCAGCAGCTTCGGAGAATACTATGGCTACACCTTC. Looking up the rest from reference TRBV5-1 and TRBJ1-2 gives the full variable domain: KAGVTQTPRYLIKTRGQQVTLSCSPISGHRSVSWYQQTPGQGLQFLFEYFSETQRNKGNFPGRFSGRQFSNSRSEMNVSTLELGDSALYLCASSFGEYYGYTFGSGTRLTVV.

The rearrangement joins TRBV7-2 to TRBJ2-5, with D unclear. The CDR3 totals 13 residues. Looked up from germline, CDR1 is SGHTA and CDR2 is FQGNSA. The germline V and J ends were trimmed by 1 base and 3 bases, with 6 bases remaining between them. CDR3 region: CASSLVYEETQYF. DNA for the CDR3: TGTGCCAGCAGCTTAGTCTACGAAGAGACCCAGTACTTC.

This chain joins TRBV7-7 and TRBJ1-4, with D possibly TRBD1 on 6 matching bases. Trimming removed 1 base from V and 6 bases from J, with 18 bases in between. Germline values: CDR1 SSHAT, CDR2 FNYEAQ (reference sequence). The CDR3 loop spans 17 amino acids. CDR3 sequence (DNA): TGTGCCAGCAGCTTAGAGTCCCGGACAGTTCGACATGAAAAACTGTTTTTT. It codes for CASSLESRTVRHEKLFF.